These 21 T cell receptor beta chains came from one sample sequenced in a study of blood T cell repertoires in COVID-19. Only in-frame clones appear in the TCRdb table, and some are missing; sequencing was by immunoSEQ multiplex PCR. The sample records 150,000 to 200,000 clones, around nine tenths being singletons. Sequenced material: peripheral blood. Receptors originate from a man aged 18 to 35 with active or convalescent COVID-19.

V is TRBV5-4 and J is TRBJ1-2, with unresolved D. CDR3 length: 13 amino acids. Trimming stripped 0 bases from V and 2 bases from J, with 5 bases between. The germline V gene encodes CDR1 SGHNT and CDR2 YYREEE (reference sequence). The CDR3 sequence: CASSLAVNYGYTF. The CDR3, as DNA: TGTGCCAGCAGCTTGGCAGTGAACTATGGCTACACCTTC. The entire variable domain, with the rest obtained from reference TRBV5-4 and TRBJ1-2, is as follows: ETGVTQSPTHLIKTRGQQVTLRCSSQSGHNTVSWYQQALGQGPQFIFQYYREEENGRGNFPPRFSGLQFPNYSSELNVNALELDDSALYLCASSLAVNYGYTFGSGTRLTVV.

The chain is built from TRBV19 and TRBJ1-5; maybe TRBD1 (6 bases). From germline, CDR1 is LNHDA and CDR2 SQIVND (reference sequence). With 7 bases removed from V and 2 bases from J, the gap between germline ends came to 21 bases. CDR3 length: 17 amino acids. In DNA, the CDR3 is TGTGCCAGTAAGGGGTTGGCGACAGGTTTTCGCAATCAGCCCCAGCATTTT. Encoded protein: CASKGLATGFRNQPQHF. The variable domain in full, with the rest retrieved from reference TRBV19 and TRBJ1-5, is DGGITQSPKYLFRKEGQNVTLSCEQNLNHDAMYWYRQDPGQGLRLIYYSQIVNDFQKGDIAEGYSVSREKKESFPLTVTSAQKNPTAFYLCASKGLATGFRNQPQHFGDGTRLSIL.

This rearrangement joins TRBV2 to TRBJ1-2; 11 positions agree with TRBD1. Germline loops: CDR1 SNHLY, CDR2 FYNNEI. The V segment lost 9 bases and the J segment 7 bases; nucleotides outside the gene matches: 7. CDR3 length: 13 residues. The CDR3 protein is CASLGDRGTGYTF. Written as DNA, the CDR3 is TGTGCCAGTCTAGGGGACAGGGGGACTGGCTACACCTTC.

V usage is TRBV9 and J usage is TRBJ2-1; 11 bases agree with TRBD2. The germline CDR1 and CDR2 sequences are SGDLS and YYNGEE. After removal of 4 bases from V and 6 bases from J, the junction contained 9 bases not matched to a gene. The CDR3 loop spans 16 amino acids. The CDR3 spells CASSRRVLAGANEQFF. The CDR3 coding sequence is TGTGCCAGCAGCCGGAGGGTACTAGCGGGAGCCAATGAGCAGTTCTTC.

This CDR3 is CASSVSPTADTEAFF. CDR3 nucleotides: TGCGCCAGCAGCGTGTCACCTACCGCGGACACTGAAGCTTTCTTT. The V call is TRBV5-1, the J call TRBJ1-1; D ambiguous. Per the germline V gene, CDR1 is SGHRS and CDR2 is YFSETQ. With 4 bases removed from V and 3 bases from J, the gap between germline ends came to 16 bases. The CDR3 extends over 15 amino acids.

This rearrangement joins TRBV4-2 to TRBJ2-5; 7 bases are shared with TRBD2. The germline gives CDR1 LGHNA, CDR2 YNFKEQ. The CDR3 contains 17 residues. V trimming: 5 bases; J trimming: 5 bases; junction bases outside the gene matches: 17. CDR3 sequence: CASSNTVGREWFETQYF. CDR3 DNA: TGTGCCAGCAGCAACACCGTGGGGCGGGAGTGGTTTGAGACCCAGTACTTC.

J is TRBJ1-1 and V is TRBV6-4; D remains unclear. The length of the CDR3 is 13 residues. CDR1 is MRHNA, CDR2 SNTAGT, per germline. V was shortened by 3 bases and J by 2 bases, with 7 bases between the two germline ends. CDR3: CASSEAENTEAFF. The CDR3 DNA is TGTGCCAGCAGTGAGGCAGAAAACACTGAAGCTTTCTTT.

The CDR3 sequence: CASSYEEGDTEAFF. CDR3 nucleotide sequence: TGTGCCAGCAGTTACGAGGAAGGCGACACTGAAGCTTTCTTT. This chain links TRBV6-5 with TRBJ1-1, with D uncertain. V was clipped by 2 bases and J by 3 bases, with 10 bases between them. Germline lookup yields CDR1 MNHEY and CDR2 SVGAGI. This CDR3 comprises 14 residues.

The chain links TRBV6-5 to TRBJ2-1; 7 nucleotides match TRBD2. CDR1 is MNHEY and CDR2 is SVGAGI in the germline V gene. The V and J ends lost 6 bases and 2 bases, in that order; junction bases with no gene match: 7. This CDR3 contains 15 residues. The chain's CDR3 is CASSKSGGAYNEQFF. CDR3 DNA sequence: TGTGCCAGCAGCAAGTCGGGGGGAGCCTACAATGAGCAGTTCTTC.

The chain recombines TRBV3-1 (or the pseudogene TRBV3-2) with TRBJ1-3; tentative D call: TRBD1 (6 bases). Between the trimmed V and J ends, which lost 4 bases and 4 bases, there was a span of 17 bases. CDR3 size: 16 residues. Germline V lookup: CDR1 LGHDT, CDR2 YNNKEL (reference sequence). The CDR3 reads CASSPLQGSGGNTIYF. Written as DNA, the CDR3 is TGTGCCAGCAGCCCACTACAGGGAAGTGGAGGAAACACCATATATTTT.

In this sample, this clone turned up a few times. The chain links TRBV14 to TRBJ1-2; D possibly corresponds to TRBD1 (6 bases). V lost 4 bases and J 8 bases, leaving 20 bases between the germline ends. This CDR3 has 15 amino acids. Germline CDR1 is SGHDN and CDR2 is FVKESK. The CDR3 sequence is CASSPNLIQGRGYTF. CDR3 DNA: TGTGCCAGCAGCCCAAACTTGATACAGGGACGGGGCTACACCTTC.

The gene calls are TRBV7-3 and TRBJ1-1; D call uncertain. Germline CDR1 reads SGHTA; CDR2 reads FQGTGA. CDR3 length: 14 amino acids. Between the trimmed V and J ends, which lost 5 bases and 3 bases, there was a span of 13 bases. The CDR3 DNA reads TGTGCCAGCAGCCAAAACAAGGAGGACACTGAAGCTTTCTTT. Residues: CASSQNKEDTEAFF.

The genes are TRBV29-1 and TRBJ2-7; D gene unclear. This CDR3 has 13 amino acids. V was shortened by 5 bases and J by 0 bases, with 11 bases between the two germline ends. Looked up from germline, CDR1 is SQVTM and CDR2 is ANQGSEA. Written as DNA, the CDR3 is TGCAGCGTTTACGGGTTAACCTCCTACGAGCAGTACTTC. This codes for CSVYGLTSYEQYF.

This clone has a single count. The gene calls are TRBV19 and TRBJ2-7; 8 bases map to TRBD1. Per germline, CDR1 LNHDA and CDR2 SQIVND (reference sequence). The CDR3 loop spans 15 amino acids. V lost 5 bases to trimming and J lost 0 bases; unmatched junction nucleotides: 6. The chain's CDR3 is CASSVGQVPSYEQYF. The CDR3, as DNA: TGTGCCAGTAGTGTGGGACAGGTCCCCTCCTACGAGCAGTACTTC.

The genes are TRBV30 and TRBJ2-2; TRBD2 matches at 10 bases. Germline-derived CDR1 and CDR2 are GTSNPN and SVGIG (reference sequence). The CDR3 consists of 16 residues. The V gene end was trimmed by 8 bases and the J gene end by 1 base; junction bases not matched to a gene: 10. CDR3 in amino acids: CARTSGVPVNTGELFF. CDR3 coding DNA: TGTGCCCGTACTAGCGGGGTCCCAGTGAACACCGGGGAGCTGTTTTTT.

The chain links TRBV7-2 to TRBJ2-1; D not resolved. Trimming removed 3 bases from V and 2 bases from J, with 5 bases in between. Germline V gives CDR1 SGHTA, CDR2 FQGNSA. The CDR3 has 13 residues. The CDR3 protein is CASSLSAYNEQFF. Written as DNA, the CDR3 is TGTGCCAGCAGCTTGTCAGCCTACAATGAGCAGTTCTTC.

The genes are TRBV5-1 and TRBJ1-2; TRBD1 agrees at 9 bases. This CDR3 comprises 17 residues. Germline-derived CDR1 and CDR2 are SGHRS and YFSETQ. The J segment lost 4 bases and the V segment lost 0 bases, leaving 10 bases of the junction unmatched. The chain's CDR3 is CASSLEFEGQGGYGYTF. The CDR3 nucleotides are TGCGCCAGCAGCTTGGAGTTCGAGGGACAGGGCGGCTATGGCTACACCTTC. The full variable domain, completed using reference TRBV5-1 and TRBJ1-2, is KAGVTQTPRYLIKTRGQQVTLSCSPISGHRSVSWYQQTPGQGLQFLFEYFSETQRNKGNFPGRFSGRQFSNSRSEMNVSTLELGDSALYLCASSLEFEGQGGYGYTFGSGTRLTVV.

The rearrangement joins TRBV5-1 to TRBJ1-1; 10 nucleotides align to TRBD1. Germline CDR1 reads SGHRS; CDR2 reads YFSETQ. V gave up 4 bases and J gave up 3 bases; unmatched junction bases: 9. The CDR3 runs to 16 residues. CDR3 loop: CASSHRQGALDTEAFF. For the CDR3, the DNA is TGCGCCAGCAGCCATAGACAGGGGGCTCTGGACACTGAAGCTTTCTTT.

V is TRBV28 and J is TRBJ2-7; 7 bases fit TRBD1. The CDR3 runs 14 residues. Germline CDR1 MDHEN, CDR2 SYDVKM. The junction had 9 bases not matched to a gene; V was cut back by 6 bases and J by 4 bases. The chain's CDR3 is CASSPAGTEYEQYF. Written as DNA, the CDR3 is TGTGCCAGCAGCCCCGCCGGGACAGAATACGAGCAGTACTTC. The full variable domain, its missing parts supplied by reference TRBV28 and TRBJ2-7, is DVKVTQSSRYLVKRTGEKVFLECVQDMDHENMFWYRQDPGLGLRLIYFSYDVKMKEKGDIPEGYSVSREKKERFSLILESASTNQTSMYLCASSPAGTEYEQYFGPGTRLTVT.

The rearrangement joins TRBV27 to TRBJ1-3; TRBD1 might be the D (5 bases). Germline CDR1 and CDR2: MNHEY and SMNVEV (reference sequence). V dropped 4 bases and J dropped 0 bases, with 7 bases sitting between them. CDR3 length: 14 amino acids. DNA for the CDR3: TGTGCCAGCAGTTACGGGGGCTCTGGAAACACCATATATTTT. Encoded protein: CASSYGGSGNTIYF.

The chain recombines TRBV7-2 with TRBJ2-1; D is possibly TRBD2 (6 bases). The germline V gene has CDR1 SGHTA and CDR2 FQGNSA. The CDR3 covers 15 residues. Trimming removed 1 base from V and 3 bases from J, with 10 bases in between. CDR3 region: CASSLVGGIYNEQFF. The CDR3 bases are TGTGCCAGCAGCTTAGTTGGCGGGATCTACAATGAGCAGTTCTTC.